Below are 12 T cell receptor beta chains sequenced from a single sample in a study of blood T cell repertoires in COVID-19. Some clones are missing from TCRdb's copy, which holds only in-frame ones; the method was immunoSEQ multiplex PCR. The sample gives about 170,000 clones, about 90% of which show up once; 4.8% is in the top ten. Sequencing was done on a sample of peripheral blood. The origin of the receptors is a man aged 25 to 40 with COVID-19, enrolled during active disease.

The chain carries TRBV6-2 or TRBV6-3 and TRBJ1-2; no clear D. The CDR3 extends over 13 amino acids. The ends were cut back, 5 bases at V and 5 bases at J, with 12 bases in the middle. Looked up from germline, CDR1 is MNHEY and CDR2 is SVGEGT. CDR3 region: CASSTNSPYGYTF. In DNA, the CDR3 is TGTGCCAGCAGTACCAACAGCCCATATGGCTACACCTTC.

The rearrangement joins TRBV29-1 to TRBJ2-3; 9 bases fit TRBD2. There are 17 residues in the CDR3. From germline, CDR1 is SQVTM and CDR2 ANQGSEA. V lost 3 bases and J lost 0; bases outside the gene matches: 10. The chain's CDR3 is CSVDGLAGQYSTDTQYF. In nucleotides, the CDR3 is TGCAGCGTTGATGGGCTAGCGGGGCAGTATAGCACAGATACGCAGTATTTT.

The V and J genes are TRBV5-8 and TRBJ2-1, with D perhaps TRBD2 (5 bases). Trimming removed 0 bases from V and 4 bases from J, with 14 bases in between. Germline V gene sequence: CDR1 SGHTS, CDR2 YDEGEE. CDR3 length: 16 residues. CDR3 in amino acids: CASSLAGLAPYNEQFF. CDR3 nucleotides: TGTGCCAGCAGCTTGGCCGGTCTAGCTCCTTACAATGAGCAGTTCTTC.

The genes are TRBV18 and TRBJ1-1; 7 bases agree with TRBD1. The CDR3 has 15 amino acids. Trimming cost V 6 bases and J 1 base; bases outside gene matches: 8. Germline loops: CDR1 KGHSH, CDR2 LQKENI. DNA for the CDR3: TGTGCCAGCTCCCCGCCGGGACAGAGGAACACTGAAGCTTTCTTT. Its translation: CASSPPGQRNTEAFF.

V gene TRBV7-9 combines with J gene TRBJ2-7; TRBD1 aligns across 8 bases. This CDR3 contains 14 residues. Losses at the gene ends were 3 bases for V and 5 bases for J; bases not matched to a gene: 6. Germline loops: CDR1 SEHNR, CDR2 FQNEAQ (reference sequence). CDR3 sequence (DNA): TGTGCCAGCAGCTTTGGACAGGGTCTCGACGAGCAGTACTTC. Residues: CASSFGQGLDEQYF.

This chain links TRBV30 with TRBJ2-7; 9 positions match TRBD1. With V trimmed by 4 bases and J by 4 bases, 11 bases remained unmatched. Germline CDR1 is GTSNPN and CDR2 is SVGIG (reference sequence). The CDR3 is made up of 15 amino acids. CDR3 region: CAWNRQGGILYEQYF. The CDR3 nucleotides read TGTGCCTGGAATCGACAGGGGGGCATATTATACGAGCAGTACTTC. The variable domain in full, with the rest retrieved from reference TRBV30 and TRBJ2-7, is SQTIHQWPATLVQPVGSPLSLECTVEGTSNPNLYWYRQAAGRGLQLLFYSVGIGQISSEVPQNLSASRPQDRQFILSSKKLLLSDSGFYLCAWNRQGGILYEQYFGPGTRLTVT.

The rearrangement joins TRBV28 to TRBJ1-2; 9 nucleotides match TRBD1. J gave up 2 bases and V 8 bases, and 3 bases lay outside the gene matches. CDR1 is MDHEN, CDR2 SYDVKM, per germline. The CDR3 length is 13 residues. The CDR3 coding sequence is TGTGCCAGCGTAGGGACAGGGAACTATGGCTACACCTTC. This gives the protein CASVGTGNYGYTF.

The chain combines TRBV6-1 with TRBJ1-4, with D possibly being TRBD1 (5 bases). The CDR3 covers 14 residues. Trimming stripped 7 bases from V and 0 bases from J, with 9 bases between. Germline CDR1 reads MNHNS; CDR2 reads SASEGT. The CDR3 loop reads CASTGGATNEKLFF. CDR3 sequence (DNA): TGTGCCAGCACCGGGGGGGCAACTAATGAAAAACTGTTTTTT.

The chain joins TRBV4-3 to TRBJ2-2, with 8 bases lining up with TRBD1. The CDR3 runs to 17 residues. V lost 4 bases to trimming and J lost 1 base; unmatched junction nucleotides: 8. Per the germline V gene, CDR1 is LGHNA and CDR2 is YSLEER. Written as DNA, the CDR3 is TGCGCCAGCAGCCCAGACCTCGGGACAGGGAACACCGGGGAGCTGTTTTTT. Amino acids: CASSPDLGTGNTGELFF.

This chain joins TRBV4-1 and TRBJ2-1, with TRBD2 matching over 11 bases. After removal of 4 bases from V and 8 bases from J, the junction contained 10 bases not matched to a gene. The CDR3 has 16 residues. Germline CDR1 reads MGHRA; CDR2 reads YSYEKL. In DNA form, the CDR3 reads TGCGCCAGCAGCCGGTCACTAGCGGGAGCGACCGATGAGCAGTTCTTC. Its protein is CASSRSLAGATDEQFF.

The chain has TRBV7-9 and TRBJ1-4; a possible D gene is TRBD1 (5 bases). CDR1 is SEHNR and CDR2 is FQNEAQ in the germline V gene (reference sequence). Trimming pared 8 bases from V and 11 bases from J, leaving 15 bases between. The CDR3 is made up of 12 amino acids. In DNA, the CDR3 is TGTGCCAGCGCTCAGTCGGGACTTAAACTGTTTTTT. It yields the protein CASAQSGLKLFF.

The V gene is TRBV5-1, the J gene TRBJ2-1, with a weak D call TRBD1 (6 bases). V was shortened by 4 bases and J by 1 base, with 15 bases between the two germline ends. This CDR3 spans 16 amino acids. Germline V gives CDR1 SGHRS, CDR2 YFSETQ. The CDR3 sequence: CASSRTARASYNEQFF. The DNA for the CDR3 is TGCGCCAGCAGCAGGACAGCTAGGGCGTCCTACAATGAGCAGTTCTTC.